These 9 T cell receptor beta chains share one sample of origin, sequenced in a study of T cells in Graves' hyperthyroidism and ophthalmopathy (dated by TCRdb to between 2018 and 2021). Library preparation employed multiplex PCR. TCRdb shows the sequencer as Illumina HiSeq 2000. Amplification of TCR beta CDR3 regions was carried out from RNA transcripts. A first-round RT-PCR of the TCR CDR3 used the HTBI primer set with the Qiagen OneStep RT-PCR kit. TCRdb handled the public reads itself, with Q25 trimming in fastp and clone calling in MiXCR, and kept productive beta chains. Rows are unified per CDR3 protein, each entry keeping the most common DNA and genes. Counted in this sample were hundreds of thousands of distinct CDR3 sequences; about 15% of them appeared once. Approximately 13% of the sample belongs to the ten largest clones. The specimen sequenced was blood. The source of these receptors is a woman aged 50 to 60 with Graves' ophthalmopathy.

As DNA, the CDR3 is TGCAGCGTTGAAGGGACTAGCACAGATACGCAGTATTTT. This gives the protein CSVEGTSTDTQYF. V is TRBV29-1 and J is TRBJ2-3, with D possibly matching TRBD2 (5 bases). Between the trimmed V and J ends, which lost 1 base and 0 bases, there was a span of 5 bases. The CDR3 has 13 residues. Germline V gives CDR1 SQVTM, CDR2 ANQGSEA.

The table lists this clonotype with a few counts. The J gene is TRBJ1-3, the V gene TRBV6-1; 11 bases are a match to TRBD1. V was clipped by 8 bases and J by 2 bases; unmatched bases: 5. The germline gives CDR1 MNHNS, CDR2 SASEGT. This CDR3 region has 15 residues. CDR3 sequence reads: CASCLGQGAGNTIYF. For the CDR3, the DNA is TGTGCCAGCTGCCTGGGACAGGGGGCTGGAAACACCATATATTTT.

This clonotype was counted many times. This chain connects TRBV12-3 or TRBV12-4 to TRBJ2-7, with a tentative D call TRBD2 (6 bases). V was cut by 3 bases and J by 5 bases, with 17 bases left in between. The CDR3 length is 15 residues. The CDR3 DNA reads TGTGCCAGCAGTTTGCCCCACCCGGGAGACGACGAGCAGTACTTC. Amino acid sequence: CASSLPHPGDDEQYF.

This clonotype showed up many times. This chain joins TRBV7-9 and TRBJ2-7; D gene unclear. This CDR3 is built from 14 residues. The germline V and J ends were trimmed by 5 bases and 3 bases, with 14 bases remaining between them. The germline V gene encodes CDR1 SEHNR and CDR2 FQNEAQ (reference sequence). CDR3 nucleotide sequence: TGTGCCAGCAGCATGCTACCGGGCAGCTACGAGCAGTACTTC. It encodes CASSMLPGSYEQYF.

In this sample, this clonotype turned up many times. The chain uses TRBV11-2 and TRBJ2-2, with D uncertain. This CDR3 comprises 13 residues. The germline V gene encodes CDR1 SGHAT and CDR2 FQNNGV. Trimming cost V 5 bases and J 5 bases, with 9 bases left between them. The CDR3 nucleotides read TGTGCCAGCAGCCCCCTATTGACCGGGGAGCTGTTTTTT. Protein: CASSPLLTGELFF. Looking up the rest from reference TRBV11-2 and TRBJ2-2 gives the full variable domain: EAGVAQSPRYKIIEKRQSVAFWCNPISGHATLYWYQQILGQGPKLLIQFQNNGVVDDSQLPKDRFSAERLKGVDSTLKIQPAKLEDSAVYLCASSPLLTGELFFGEGSRLTVL.

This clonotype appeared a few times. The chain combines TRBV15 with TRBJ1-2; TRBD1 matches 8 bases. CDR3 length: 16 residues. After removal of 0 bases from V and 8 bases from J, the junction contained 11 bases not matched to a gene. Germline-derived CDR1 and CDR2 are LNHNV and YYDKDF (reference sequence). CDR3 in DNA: TGTGCCACCAGCAGAGAGCAGGGACAGGCTCGGTGGGGCTACACCTTC. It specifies CATSREQGQARWGYTF.

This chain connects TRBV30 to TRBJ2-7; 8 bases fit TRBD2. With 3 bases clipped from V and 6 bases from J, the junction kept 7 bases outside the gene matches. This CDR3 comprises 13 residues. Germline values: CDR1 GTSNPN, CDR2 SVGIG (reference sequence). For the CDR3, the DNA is TGTGCCTGGAGCGCTGGGACTAGTCGCGAGCAGTACTTC. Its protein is CAWSAGTSREQYF.

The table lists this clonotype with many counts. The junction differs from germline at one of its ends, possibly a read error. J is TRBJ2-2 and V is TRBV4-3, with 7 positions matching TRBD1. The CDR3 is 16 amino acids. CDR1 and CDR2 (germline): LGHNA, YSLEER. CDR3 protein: CASSHRTGANTGELFF. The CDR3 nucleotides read TGCGCCAGCAGCCATCGCACAGGGGCGAATACCGGGGAGCTGTTTTTT.

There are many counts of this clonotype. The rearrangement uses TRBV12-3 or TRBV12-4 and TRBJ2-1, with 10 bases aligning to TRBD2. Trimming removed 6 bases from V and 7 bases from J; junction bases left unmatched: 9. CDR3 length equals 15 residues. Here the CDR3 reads CASRQASGRFNEQFF. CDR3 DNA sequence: TGTGCCAGCAGGCAGGCTAGCGGGAGATTTAATGAGCAGTTCTTC.